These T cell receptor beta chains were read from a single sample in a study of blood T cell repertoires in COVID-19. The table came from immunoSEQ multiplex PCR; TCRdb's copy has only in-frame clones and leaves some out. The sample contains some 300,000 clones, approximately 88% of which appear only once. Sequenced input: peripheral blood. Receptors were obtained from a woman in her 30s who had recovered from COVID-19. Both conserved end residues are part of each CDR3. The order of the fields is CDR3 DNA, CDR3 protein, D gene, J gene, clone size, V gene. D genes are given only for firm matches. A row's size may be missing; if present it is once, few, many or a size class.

CDR3nt: TGTGCCAGCAGTCAGAGGGACACTGAAGCTTTCTTT; CDR3aa: CASSQRDTEAFF; d_gene: -; j_gene: TRBJ1-1; abundance: -; v_gene: TRBV12-3/TRBV12-4
CDR3nt: TGTGCCAGTAGTATAGCGGGACAGACAGCTTCACCCCTCCACTTT; CDR3aa: CASSIAGQTASPLHF; d_gene: TRBD1; j_gene: TRBJ1-6; abundance: once; v_gene: TRBV19
CDR3nt: TGCGCCAGCAGCTTGGACATTTTAAACACTGAAGCTTTCTTT; CDR3aa: CASSLDILNTEAFF; d_gene: -; j_gene: TRBJ1-1; abundance: -; v_gene: TRBV5-1
CDR3nt: TGTGCCAGCAGCCAGTTGGCAAACAGGGGCATGAATGAGCAGTTCTTC; CDR3aa: CASSQLANRGMNEQFF; d_gene: TRBD1; j_gene: TRBJ2-1; abundance: -; v_gene: TRBV4-2
CDR3nt: TGCAGTGCTAGTGGTGGGGGGACAGGGAAAAAACTGTTTTTT; CDR3aa: CSASGGGTGKKLFF; d_gene: TRBD1; j_gene: TRBJ1-4; abundance: -; v_gene: TRBV20-1
CDR3nt: TGTGCCAGCAGCTTACAAGCACTAGCCAAAAACATTCAGTACTTC; CDR3aa: CASSLQALAKNIQYF; d_gene: -; j_gene: TRBJ2-4; abundance: -; v_gene: TRBV13
CDR3nt: TGTGCCAGCAATTTAGGGGGGGATAAAGAGCAGTACTTC; CDR3aa: CASNLGGDKEQYF; d_gene: -; j_gene: TRBJ2-7; abundance: -; v_gene: TRBV28
CDR3nt: TGTGCCAGCAGTTTAGTGGACAGGCCCATCGAGGAGACCCAGTACTTC; CDR3aa: CASSLVDRPIEETQYF; d_gene: TRBD1; j_gene: TRBJ2-5; abundance: -; v_gene: TRBV28
CDR3nt: TGCGCCAGCAGTCGGGGGGCGGGTGCCCCGAACACCGGGGAGCTGTTTTTT; CDR3aa: CASSRGAGAPNTGELFF; d_gene: -; j_gene: TRBJ2-2; abundance: once; v_gene: TRBV5-1
CDR3nt: TGTGCCAGCAGCAAAGGACGGGGAGGAGGGTTCCTAGCCAAAAACATTCAGTACTTC; CDR3aa: CASSKGRGGGFLAKNIQYF; d_gene: -; j_gene: TRBJ2-4; abundance: -; v_gene: TRBV21-1
CDR3nt: TGTGCCAGCAGCCAACTATTTGGTCTAGCGGGACGCACAGATACGCAGTATTTT; CDR3aa: CASSQLFGLAGRTDTQYF; d_gene: TRBD2; j_gene: TRBJ2-3; abundance: -; v_gene: TRBV16
CDR3nt: TGTGCCAGCAGCTTAAAACAGGCAAACACTGAAGCTTTCTTT; CDR3aa: CASSLKQANTEAFF; d_gene: -; j_gene: TRBJ1-1; abundance: once; v_gene: TRBV7-9
CDR3nt: TGTGCCAGCAGCCCCACGGGGTCTGATACGCAGTATTTT; CDR3aa: CASSPTGSDTQYF; d_gene: -; j_gene: TRBJ2-3; abundance: few; v_gene: TRBV7-3
CDR3nt: TGTGCCAGCAGCTTTATAGGGTTCCCGACTAGCGGGGGAGCAGATACGCAGTATTTT; CDR3aa: CASSFIGFPTSGGADTQYF; d_gene: TRBD2; j_gene: TRBJ2-3; abundance: -; v_gene: TRBV11-3
CDR3nt: TGTGCCAGCAGCTTAGGGCTGGGACAGGGGGCAAACACTGAAGCTTTCTTT; CDR3aa: CASSLGLGQGANTEAFF; d_gene: TRBD1; j_gene: TRBJ1-1; abundance: few; v_gene: TRBV7-9
CDR3nt: TGTGCCAGCAGTCCCGGACTAGGAGGGACCCAGTACTTC; CDR3aa: CASSPGLGGTQYF; d_gene: TRBD2; j_gene: TRBJ2-5; abundance: -; v_gene: TRBV6-2/TRBV6-3
CDR3nt: TGTGCCAGCAGCGACAGGGGAGGTCAGCCCCAGCATTTT; CDR3aa: CASSDRGGQPQHF; d_gene: TRBD1; j_gene: TRBJ1-5; abundance: -; v_gene: TRBV2